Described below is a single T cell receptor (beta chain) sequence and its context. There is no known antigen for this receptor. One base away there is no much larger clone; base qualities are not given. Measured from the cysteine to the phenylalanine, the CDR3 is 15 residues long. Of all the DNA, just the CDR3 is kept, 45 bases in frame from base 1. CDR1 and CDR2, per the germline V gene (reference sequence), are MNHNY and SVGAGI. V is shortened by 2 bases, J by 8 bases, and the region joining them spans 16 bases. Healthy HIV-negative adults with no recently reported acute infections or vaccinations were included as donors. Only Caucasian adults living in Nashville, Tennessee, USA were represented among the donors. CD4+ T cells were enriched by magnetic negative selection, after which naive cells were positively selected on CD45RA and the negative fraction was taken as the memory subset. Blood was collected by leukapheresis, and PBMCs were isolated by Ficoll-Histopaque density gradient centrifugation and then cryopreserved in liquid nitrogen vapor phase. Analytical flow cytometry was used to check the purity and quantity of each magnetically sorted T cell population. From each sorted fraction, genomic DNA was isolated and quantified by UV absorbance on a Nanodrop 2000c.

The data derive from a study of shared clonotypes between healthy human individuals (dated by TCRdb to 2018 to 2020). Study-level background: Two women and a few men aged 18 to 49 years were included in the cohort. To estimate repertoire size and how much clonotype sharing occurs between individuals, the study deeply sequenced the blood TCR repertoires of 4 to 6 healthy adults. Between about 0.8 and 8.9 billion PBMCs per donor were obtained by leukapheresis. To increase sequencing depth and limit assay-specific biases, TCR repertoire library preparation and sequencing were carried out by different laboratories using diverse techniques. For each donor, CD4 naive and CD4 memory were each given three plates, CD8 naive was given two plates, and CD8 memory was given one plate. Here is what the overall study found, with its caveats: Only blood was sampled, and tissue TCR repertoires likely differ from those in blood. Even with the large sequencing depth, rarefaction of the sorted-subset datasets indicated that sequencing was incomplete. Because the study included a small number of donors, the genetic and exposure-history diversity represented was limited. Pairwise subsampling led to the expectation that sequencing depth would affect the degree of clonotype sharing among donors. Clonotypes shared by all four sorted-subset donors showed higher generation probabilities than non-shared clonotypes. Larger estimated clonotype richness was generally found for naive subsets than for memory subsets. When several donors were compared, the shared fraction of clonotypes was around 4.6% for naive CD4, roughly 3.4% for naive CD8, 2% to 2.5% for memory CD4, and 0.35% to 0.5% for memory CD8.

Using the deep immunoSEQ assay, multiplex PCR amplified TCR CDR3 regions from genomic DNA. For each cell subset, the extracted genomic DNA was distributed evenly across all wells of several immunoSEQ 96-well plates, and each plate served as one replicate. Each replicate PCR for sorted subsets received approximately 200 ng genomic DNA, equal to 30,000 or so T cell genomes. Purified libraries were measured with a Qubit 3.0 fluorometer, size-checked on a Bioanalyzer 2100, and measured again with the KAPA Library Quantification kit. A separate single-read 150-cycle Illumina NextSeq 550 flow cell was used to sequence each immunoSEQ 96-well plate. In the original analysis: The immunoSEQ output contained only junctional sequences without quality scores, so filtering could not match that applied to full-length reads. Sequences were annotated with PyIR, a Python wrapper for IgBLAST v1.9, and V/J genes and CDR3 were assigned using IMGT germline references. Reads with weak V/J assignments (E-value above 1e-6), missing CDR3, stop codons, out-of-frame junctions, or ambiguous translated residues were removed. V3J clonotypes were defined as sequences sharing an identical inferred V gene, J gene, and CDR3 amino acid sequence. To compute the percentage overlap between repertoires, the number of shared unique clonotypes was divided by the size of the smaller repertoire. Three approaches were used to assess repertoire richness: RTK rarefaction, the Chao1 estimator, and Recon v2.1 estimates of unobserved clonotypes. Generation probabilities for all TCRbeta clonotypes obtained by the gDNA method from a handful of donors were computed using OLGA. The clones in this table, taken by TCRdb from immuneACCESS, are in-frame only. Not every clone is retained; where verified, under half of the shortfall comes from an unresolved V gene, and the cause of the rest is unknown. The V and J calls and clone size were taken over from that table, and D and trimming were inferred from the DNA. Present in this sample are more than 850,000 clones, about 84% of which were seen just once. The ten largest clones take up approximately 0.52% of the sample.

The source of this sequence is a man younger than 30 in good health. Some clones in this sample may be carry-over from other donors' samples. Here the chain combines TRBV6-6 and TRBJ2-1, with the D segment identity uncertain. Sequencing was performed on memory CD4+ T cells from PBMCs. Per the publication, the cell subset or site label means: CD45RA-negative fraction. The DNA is TGTGCCAGCAGTTACCTTAGACCAGTACGCGATGAGCAGTTCTTC. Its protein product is CASSYLRPVRDEQFF.